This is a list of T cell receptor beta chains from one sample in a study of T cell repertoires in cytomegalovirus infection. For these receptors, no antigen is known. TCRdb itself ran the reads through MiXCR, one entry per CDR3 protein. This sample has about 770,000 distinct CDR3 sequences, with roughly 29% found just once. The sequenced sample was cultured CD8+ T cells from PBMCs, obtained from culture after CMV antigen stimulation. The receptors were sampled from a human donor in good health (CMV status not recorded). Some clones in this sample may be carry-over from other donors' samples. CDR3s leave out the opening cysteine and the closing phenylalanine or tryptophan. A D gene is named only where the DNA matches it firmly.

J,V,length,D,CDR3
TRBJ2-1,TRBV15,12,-,ATSRMGGNNEQF
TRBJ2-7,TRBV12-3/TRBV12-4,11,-,ASSFGGLNEQY
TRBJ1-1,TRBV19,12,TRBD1,ASSMGRGHTEAF
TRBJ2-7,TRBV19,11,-,ASSMKTLYEQY
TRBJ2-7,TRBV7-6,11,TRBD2,AISGGGYYEQY
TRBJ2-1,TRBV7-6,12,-,ASSLGGGDNEQF
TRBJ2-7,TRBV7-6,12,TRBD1,ASRPDRASYELY
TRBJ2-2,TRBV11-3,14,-,ASSPWTGELAGELF
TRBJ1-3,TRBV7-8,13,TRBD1,ASSQGQGHGNTIY
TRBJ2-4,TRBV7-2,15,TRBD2,ASSTGLAGGLGNIQY
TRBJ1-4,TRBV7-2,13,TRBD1,ASSPRQGSNEKLF
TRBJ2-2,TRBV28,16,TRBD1,ASSLDRGREGPTGELF
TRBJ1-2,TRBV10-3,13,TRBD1,AISDSGTVNYGYT
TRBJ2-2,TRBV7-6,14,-,ASSQSRSQNTGELF
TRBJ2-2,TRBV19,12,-,ATGDTPNTGELF
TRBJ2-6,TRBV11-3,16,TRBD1,ASSPDRGTPSGANVLT
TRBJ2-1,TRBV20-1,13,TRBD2,SATTGLAGLDEQF
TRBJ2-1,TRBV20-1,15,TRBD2,SAVGLAGAISYNEQF
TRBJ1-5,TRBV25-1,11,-,ASSANYDQPQH
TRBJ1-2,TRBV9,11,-,ASSVSSSYGYT
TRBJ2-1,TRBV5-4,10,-,ASSLQGWEQF
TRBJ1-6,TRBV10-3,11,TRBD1,AVGTGDNSPLH
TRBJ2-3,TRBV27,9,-,ASGIADTQY
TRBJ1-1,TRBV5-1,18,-,ASSLRGAAAGKIPNTEAF
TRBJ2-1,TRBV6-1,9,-,ATLEGGEQF
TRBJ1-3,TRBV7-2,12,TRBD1,ASSEGTDGNTIY
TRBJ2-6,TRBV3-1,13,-,ASSQGPAGANVLT
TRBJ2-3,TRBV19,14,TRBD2,ASSASGVGRTDTQY
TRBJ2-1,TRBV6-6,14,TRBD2,ASSYSGSGAGNEQF
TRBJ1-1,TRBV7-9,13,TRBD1,ASSKKRTGDTEAF
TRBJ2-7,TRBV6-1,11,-,ASSGRGWYEQY
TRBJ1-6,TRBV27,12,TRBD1,ASSLSGGRSPLH
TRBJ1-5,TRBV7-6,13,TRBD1,ASSLYRGPGQPQH
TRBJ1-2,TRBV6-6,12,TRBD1,ASSYQGQGYGYT
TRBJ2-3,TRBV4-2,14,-,ASSPEVGRGADTQY
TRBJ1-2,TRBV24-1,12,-,ATSDLPGGAFLT
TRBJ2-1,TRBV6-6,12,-,ASSYLDTNNEQF